The present T cell receptor (beta chain) was sequenced within a study of T cells in women clearing cervical HPV infection. The overall study: Case blood was drawn a median around 150 days after lesion detection.

Average input was approximately 1,200 ng genomic DNA for immunoSEQ TCR beta CDR3 amplification. Assay: immunoSEQ multiplex PCR; the TCRdb copy retains only in-frame clones and omits some. This listing includes some 20,000 clones. A word on this clone: Coverage ceases 3 residues before the CDR3 finishes, and the germline J gene fills in the end.

Germline V lookup: CDR1 MNHEY, CDR2 SVGEGT. This CDR3 has 15 residues. This clonotype was sampled from a woman between 18 and 70 years old with a cervical HPV16 infection that either progressed to CIN3+ or cleared (not recorded which). The sequenced material came from blood buffy coat. V gene TRBV6-2 or TRBV6-3 combines with J gene TRBJ1-2; D perhaps matches TRBD1 (6 bases). CDR3 region: CASSYSSGGAADYTF. Incomplete CDR3 DNA: TGTGCCAGCAGTTACTCTAGCGGGGGGGCGGCTGAC.